This entry features one TCR beta chain sequence. The specificity of this receptor is unknown. No per-base quality is available; no much larger clone lies one base away. The sample is drawn from a study of control samples from healthy donors and cancer patients (dated by TCRdb to the early 2020s). The library was obtained by the immunoSEQ multiplex PCR assay. TCRdb mirrors the immuneACCESS table, restricted to in-frame sequences. Some clones are absent from its copies; in checked studies, under half trace to an unresolved V gene, and the reason for the others is unknown. The table for this sample lists 100,000 to 120,000 clones; 83% of them were counted only once. The ten largest make up 13% of the sample. Trimming takes 4 bases off V and 4 bases off J; junction bases not matched to a gene: 5. The germline V gene sets CDR1 to SGHDN and CDR2 to FVKESK. The CDR3 starts with the cysteine, ends with the phenylalanine, and has 14 residues. This entry keeps only the CDR3 DNA: 42 bases, framed from base 1.

The receptor was isolated from a woman in her fifties or sixties in good health. The sequence joins TRBV14 to TRBJ1-2; TRBD1 agrees with 8 junctional bases. Material for sequencing was blood. The CDR3 amino acid sequence is: CASSRDRLFYGYTF. The bases read TGTGCCAGCAGCCGGGACAGGTTATTCTATGGCTACACCTTC.